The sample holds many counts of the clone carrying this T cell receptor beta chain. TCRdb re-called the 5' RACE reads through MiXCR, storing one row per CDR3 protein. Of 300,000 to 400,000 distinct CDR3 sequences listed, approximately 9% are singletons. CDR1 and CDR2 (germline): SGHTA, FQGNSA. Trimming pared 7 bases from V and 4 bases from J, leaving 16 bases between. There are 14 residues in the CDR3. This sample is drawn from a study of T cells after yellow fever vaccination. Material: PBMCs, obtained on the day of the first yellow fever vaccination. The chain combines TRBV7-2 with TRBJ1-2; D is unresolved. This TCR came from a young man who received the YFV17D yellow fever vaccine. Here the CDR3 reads CASIEARESYGYTF. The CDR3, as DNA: TGTGCCAGCATCGAAGCAAGGGAAAGCTATGGCTACACCTTC.